These 6 T cell receptor beta chains originate from one sample sequenced in a study of shared clonotypes between healthy human individuals. TCRdb's copy holds only in-frame clones and misses some; the assay was immunoSEQ multiplex PCR. Among approximately 640,000 clones listed, around 72% were seen once. Material for sequencing was memory CD4+ T cells sorted from blood. Described subset: CD45RA-negative fraction. These receptors all stem from a woman in her twenties or thirties in good health.

The chain joins TRBV5-1 to TRBJ2-3, with TRBD1 matching over 8 bases. The CDR3 covers 16 residues. With V trimmed by 4 bases and J by 7 bases, 14 bases remained unmatched. Looked up from germline, CDR1 is SGHRS and CDR2 is YFSETQ. The CDR3 loop reads CASSLPTGVLLNTQYF. The CDR3 DNA reads as TGCGCCAGCAGCCTACCGACAGGGGTCCTCCTTAATACGCAGTATTTT. The full variable domain, completed using reference TRBV5-1 and TRBJ2-3, is KAGVTQTPRYLIKTRGQQVTLSCSPISGHRSVSWYQQTPGQGLQFLFEYFSETQRNKGNFPGRFSGRQFSNSRSEMNVSTLELGDSALYLCASSLPTGVLLNTQYFGPGTRLTVL.

The CDR3 is CASSPTSGSGYNEQFF. The CDR3 DNA reads as TGCGCCAGCAGCCCGACCAGCGGGAGTGGTTACAATGAGCAGTTCTTC. The chain carries TRBV5-1 and TRBJ2-1; 8 nucleotides line up with TRBD2. Germline CDR1 is SGHRS and CDR2 is YFSETQ. V lost 4 bases to trimming and J lost 4 bases; unmatched junction nucleotides: 10. This CDR3 is built from 16 residues.

There are a few counts of this clone. V gene TRBV29-1 combines with J gene TRBJ1-5, with 7 bases that match TRBD1. With V trimmed by 6 bases and J by 3 bases, 8 bases remained unmatched. There are 14 residues in the CDR3. Germline CDR1 and CDR2: SQVTM and ANQGSEA. This CDR3 reads CSVKGGTDNQPQHF. CDR3 nucleotides: TGCAGCGTCAAGGGGGGGACAGACAATCAGCCCCAGCATTTT.

The chain uses TRBV5-8 and TRBJ1-5; no clear D gene. Trimming left V 1 base short and J 0 bases short, with 5 bases between. This CDR3 region has 14 residues. CDR1 and CDR2 (germline): SGHTS, YDEGEE. The CDR3 sequence: CASSLWGSNQPQHF. The CDR3 nucleotides read TGTGCCAGCAGCTTGTGGGGTAGCAATCAGCCCCAGCATTTT.

CDR3 bases: TGTGCCAGCAGCTCAATCCCAGGGGACCTATCGCAGTATTTT. Amino acid sequence: CASSSIPGDLSQYF. This chain uses TRBV27 with TRBJ2-3; D is perhaps TRBD1 (6 bases). From germline, CDR1 is MNHEY and CDR2 SMNVEV (reference sequence). The ends were cut back, 6 bases at V and 10 bases at J, with 20 bases in the middle. The CDR3 loop spans 14 amino acids.

The chain employs TRBV6-1 and TRBJ2-7; TRBD1 might be the D (6 bases). Germline CDR1 and CDR2: MNHNS and SASEGT. With 0 bases removed from V and 3 bases from J, the gap between germline ends came to 12 bases. The CDR3 covers 15 residues. Written as DNA, the CDR3 is TGTGCCAGCAGTGAAGCTGGACAGACCAACTACGAGCAGTACTTC. Translation gives CASSEAGQTNYEQYF.